One and the same sample provided the 11 T cell receptor beta chains below, sequenced in a study of blood T cell repertoires in COVID-19. Clones were sequenced by immunoSEQ multiplex PCR, and TCRdb holds only the in-frame ones, with some missing. This table holds tens of thousands of clones, more than 70% found once. Material: peripheral blood. The origin of the receptors is a man aged 40-49 years with acute or convalescent COVID-19.

This clone appeared a few times. The chain has TRBV19 and TRBJ2-7; 11 bases are a match to TRBD2. The CDR3 is 14 amino acids. Germline CDR1 is LNHDA and CDR2 is SQIVND (reference sequence). V trimming: 5 bases; J trimming: 4 bases; junction bases outside the gene matches: 4. In nucleotides, the CDR3 is TGTGCCAGTAGTTGGGGGACTAGCGGTTACGAGCAGTACTTC. This codes for CASSWGTSGYEQYF.

V gene TRBV3-1 (or the pseudogene TRBV3-2) combines with J gene TRBJ2-5; 8 positions match TRBD1. The CDR3 extends over 14 amino acids. V was clipped by 4 bases and J by 5 bases; unmatched bases: 6. The V gene's germline CDR1 is LGHDT and CDR2 YNNKEL (reference sequence). The CDR3: CASSPGGAGETQYF. CDR3 sequence (DNA): TGTGCCAGCAGCCCAGGGGGCGCTGGGGAGACCCAGTACTTC.

This chain connects TRBV21-1 to TRBJ2-7; TRBD2 was called by the table and not checked on the DNA. TRBV21-1 is recorded as a pseudogene. This CDR3 contains 17 residues. The CDR3 reads CASSKERWSGRPYEQYF. The CDR3 DNA follows: TGTGCCAGCAGCAAAGAGAGGTGGAGCGGGAGGCCCTACGAGCAGTACTTC.

The J gene is TRBJ2-1, the V gene TRBV10-1, with D perhaps TRBD2 (6 bases). In germline, CDR1 is WNHNN, CDR2 SYGVQD (reference sequence). Between the trimmed V and J ends, which lost 4 bases and 4 bases, there was a span of 11 bases. This CDR3 contains 14 residues. The CDR3 here is CASSGRVGYNEQFF. The CDR3 DNA is TGCGCCAGCAGTGGGAGGGTTGGGTACAATGAGCAGTTCTTC.

This clone is labeled as medium-sized (0.01 to 0.1%). Other DNA sequences from this sample encode an identical CDR3 as well. The J gene is TRBJ2-7, the V gene TRBV27; 9 bases align to TRBD2. V trimming: 7 bases; J trimming: 2 bases; junction bases outside the gene matches: 6. CDR1 is MNHEY, CDR2 SMNVEV, per germline (reference sequence). The CDR3 sequence is 14 residues long. CDR3 sequence reads: CASTPLAGTYEQYF. DNA of the CDR3: TGTGCCAGCACCCCCCTAGCGGGAACCTACGAGCAGTACTTC.

The chain combines TRBV27 with TRBJ2-7; maybe TRBD1 (5 bases). Germline lookup yields CDR1 MNHEY and CDR2 SMNVEV (reference sequence). There are 13 residues in the CDR3. Trimming cost V 7 bases and J 4 bases, with 14 bases left between them. DNA for the CDR3: TGTGCCAGCATGAACCAGGGAAGGTACGAGCAGTACTTC. Translating it yields CASMNQGRYEQYF.

This sequence joins TRBV5-1 and TRBJ2-5, with D possibly being TRBD1 (5 bases). The germline V and J ends were trimmed by 2 bases and 3 bases, with 8 bases remaining between them. The CDR3 runs 13 residues. Per the germline V gene, CDR1 is SGHRS and CDR2 is YFSETQ. CDR3 region: CASSFAQEETQYF. The CDR3 nucleotides read TGCGCCAGCAGCTTCGCACAGGAAGAGACCCAGTACTTC.

This chain connects TRBV30 to TRBJ1-1; D gene unclear. Germline-derived CDR1 and CDR2 are GTSNPN and SVGIG (reference sequence). V gave up 2 bases and J gave up 1 base, with 5 bases separating them. The CDR3 runs 12 residues. The CDR3 DNA reads TGTGCCTGGAGTCCCAGGAACACTGAAGCTTTCTTT. Its protein product is CAWSPRNTEAFF.

This sequence joins TRBV3-1 (or the pseudogene TRBV3-2) and TRBJ1-2, with D perhaps matching TRBD1 (5 bases). The CDR3 sequence is 13 residues long. CDR1 LGHDT and CDR2 YNNKEL come from the germline V gene (reference sequence). Trimming cost V 0 bases and J 7 bases, with 9 bases left between them. The CDR3 sequence: CASSQEGRGGYTF. CDR3 in DNA: TGTGCCAGCAGCCAAGAAGGAAGGGGTGGCTACACCTTC.

This chain links TRBV7-9 with TRBJ1-2, with 7 bases aligning to TRBD1. Germline loops: CDR1 SEHNR, CDR2 FQNEAQ (reference sequence). V trimming: 0 bases; J trimming: 7 bases; junction bases outside the gene matches: 5. CDR3 length: 14 amino acids. DNA for the CDR3: TGTGCCAGCAGCTTAGCCTTTACAGGGGCTGGCTACACCTTC. Its translation: CASSLAFTGAGYTF.

The chain joins TRBV9 to TRBJ2-1; D call uncertain. Germline-derived CDR1 and CDR2 are SGDLS and YYNGEE. V gave up 0 bases and J gave up 8 bases, with 3 bases separating them. The CDR3 has 11 residues. The CDR3 loop is CASSVGDEQFF. CDR3 coding DNA: TGTGCCAGCAGCGTAGGCGATGAGCAGTTCTTC.